These 18 T cell receptor beta chains came from one sample sequenced in a study of OX40 agonist ivuxolimab in advanced cancers. The data were produced by immunoSEQ multiplex PCR, yet TCRdb's version contains in-frame clones alone and is incomplete. Counted here are some 70,000 clones, more than 75% occurring once; the ten biggest clones make up less than 9.5%. The sequenced sample was CD4+ or CD8+ T cells sorted from blood, obtained in a trial of the OX40 agonist ivuxolimab. The receptors were sampled from an adult with an advanced solid tumor such as melanoma, head and neck, liver or kidney cancer.

V usage is TRBV11-1 and J usage is TRBJ2-5, with 11 bases lining up with TRBD2. Germline V lookup: CDR1 SGHAT, CDR2 FQDESV (reference sequence). The ends lost 5 bases at V and 2 bases at J; junction bases unmatched: 4. The CDR3 is 15 residues long. Here the CDR3 DNA reads TGTGCCAGCAGCACTAGCGGGGGCAAACAAGAGACCCAGTACTTC. The encoded protein is CASSTSGGKQETQYF.

This sequence joins TRBV5-1 and TRBJ2-3, with 8 bases that match TRBD1. The germline gives CDR1 SGHRS, CDR2 YFSETQ. The V gene end was trimmed by 3 bases and the J gene end by 3 bases; junction bases not matched to a gene: 3. The CDR3 consists of 14 residues. The CDR3 nucleotides are TGCGCCAGCAGCTCGACAGGGGAAACAGATACGCAGTATTTT. Residues: CASSSTGETDTQYF.

The gene calls are TRBV5-1 and TRBJ2-2, with 7 bases lining up with TRBD2. The V and J ends lost 8 bases and 3 bases, in that order; junction bases with no gene match: 7. The CDR3 contains 14 residues. Germline loops: CDR1 SGHRS, CDR2 YFSETQ. The CDR3 loop is CASIRDYHTGELFF. As DNA, the CDR3 is TGCGCCAGTATACGGGACTACCACACCGGGGAGCTGTTTTTT. Together with reference TRBV5-1 and TRBJ2-2, the CDR3 gives the full variable domain: KAGVTQTPRYLIKTRGQQVTLSCSPISGHRSVSWYQQTPGQGLQFLFEYFSETQRNKGNFPGRFSGRQFSNSRSEMNVSTLELGDSALYLCASIRDYHTGELFFGEGSRLTVL.

The chain has TRBV5-5 and TRBJ1-2; D not resolved. The germline V gene has CDR1 SGHKS and CDR2 YYEKEE (reference sequence). V lost 4 bases to trimming and J lost 3 bases, with 10 bases between them. This CDR3 region has 13 residues. CDR3 amino acids: CASSPRSDYGYTF. DNA of the CDR3: TGTGCCAGCAGCCCTCGGAGCGACTATGGCTACACCTTC.

This clone is a singleton in its sample. This chain uses TRBV5-6 with TRBJ2-3; possibly TRBD1 for D (5 bases). The CDR3 consists of 14 residues. The V and J ends lost 0 bases and 3 bases respectively, with 8 bases between them. From germline, CDR1 is SGHDT and CDR2 YYEEEE. CDR3 DNA sequence: TGTGCCAGCAGCTTGGGACAGTCGACAGATACGCAGTATTTT. Translated: CASSLGQSTDTQYF.

The chain couples TRBV5-1 to TRBJ2-2; D is unresolved. From germline, CDR1 is SGHRS and CDR2 YFSETQ. Between the trimmed V and J ends, which lost 6 bases and 0 bases, there was a span of 9 bases. The length of the CDR3 is 14 residues. In nucleotides, the CDR3 is TGCGCCAGCACCTCCTATGCGAACACCGGGGAGCTGTTTTTT. This codes for CASTSYANTGELFF.

The chain couples TRBV7-9 to TRBJ2-1; no clear D. Deletions cut 2 bases from V and 10 bases from J, with 9 bases between. Per the germline V gene, CDR1 is SEHNR and CDR2 is FQNEAQ (reference sequence). The CDR3 contains 12 residues. CDR3 coding DNA: TGTGCCAGCAGCTTATCCGACGTAGAGCAGTTCTTC. Protein product: CASSLSDVEQFF.

V usage is TRBV18 and J usage is TRBJ2-1; D uncertain. The CDR3 is made up of 14 amino acids. The germline V gene encodes CDR1 KGHSH and CDR2 LQKENI. Trimming shortened V by 1 base and J by 3 bases, and 7 bases separated the two germline ends. CDR3 in DNA: TGTGCCAGCTCACCACTGGGGAACTACAATGAGCAGTTCTTC. Its protein product is CASSPLGNYNEQFF.

The rearrangement uses TRBV7-9 and TRBJ2-3, with 9 bases matching TRBD2. Germline V lookup: CDR1 SEHNR, CDR2 FQNEAQ (reference sequence). The length of the CDR3 is 15 residues. Germline trimming cut 4 bases from V and 5 bases from J; bases unmatched to any gene: 7. CDR3 sequence reads: CASSSEGLAIDTQYF. CDR3 DNA: TGTGCCAGCAGCTCAGAGGGACTAGCTATAGATACGCAGTATTTT.

V usage is TRBV18 and J usage is TRBJ2-2; D is unresolved. The CDR3 covers 12 residues. Germline V gene data show CDR1 as KGHSH and CDR2 as LQKENI. The V gene lost 7 bases and the J gene lost 3 bases, with 6 bases spanning the gap. The CDR3 DNA is TGTGCCAGCTTCCAGGACACCGGGGAGCTGTTTTTT. Protein sequence: CASFQDTGELFF.

The gene calls are TRBV30 and TRBJ2-2, with 8 bases identical to TRBD2. Germline V gene data show CDR1 as GTSNPN and CDR2 as SVGIG (reference sequence). The V segment lost 0 bases and the J segment 4 bases; nucleotides outside the gene matches: 7. The CDR3 has 16 amino acids. The CDR3 here is CAWSVPAGVGTGELFF. Here the CDR3 DNA reads TGTGCCTGGAGTGTACCAGCGGGGGTAGGCACCGGGGAGCTGTTTTTT.

The CDR3 sequence is CAWRRGGGSYNEQFF. The CDR3 DNA reads TGTGCCTGGAGGCGCGGTGGGGGATCCTACAATGAGCAGTTCTTC. The chain employs TRBV30 and TRBJ2-1; D assignment may be TRBD1 or TRBD2 (5 bases each). CDR1 is GTSNPN, CDR2 SVGIG, per germline (reference sequence). The CDR3 contains 15 residues. The V end lost 3 bases, the J end lost 1 base, and 13 bases lay between the germline ends. Variable domain in full (rest from reference TRBV30 and TRBJ2-1): SQTIHQWPATLVQPVGSPLSLECTVEGTSNPNLYWYRQAAGRGLQLLFYSVGIGQISSEVPQNLSASRPQDRQFILSSKKLLLSDSGFYLCAWRRGGGSYNEQFFGPGTRLTVL.

V is TRBV19 and J is TRBJ1-4, with D maybe TRBD1 (6 bases). V was shortened by 2 bases and J by 8 bases, with 15 bases between the two germline ends. The CDR3 runs 15 residues. From germline, CDR1 is LNHDA and CDR2 SQIVND (reference sequence). The CDR3: CASSIQGPAFEKLFF. Written as DNA, the CDR3 is TGTGCCAGTAGTATACAGGGGCCAGCTTTCGAAAAACTGTTTTTT.

The rearrangement links TRBV7-2 to TRBJ2-5, with 9 positions matching TRBD2. This CDR3 spans 16 amino acids. The J segment lost 5 bases and the V segment lost 4 bases, leaving 11 bases of the junction unmatched. The germline gives CDR1 SGHTA, CDR2 FQGNSA. The CDR3 region has the DNA TGTGCCAGCAGCTCCCGGCCTGGCGGGGGGGAGGAGACCCAGTACTTC. Encoded protein: CASSSRPGGGEETQYF.

V usage is TRBV5-6 and J usage is TRBJ1-5; D unresolved. V was clipped by 0 bases and J by 0 bases, with 4 bases between them. This CDR3 has 14 residues. Germline CDR1 is SGHDT and CDR2 is YYEEEE. CDR3 sequence reads: CASSLVGSNQPQHF. The CDR3 coding sequence is TGTGCCAGCAGCTTGGTGGGTAGCAATCAGCCCCAGCATTTT.

This CDR3 reads CASSQTGGKAFF. CDR3 in DNA: TGTGCCAGCAGCCAAACGGGGGGGAAAGCTTTCTTT. This chain uses TRBV11-2 with TRBJ1-1; TRBD1 might be the D (5 bases). Germline V gene sequence: CDR1 SGHAT, CDR2 FQNNGV. Trimming shortened V by 5 bases and J by 9 bases, and 13 bases separated the two germline ends. The CDR3 runs 12 residues.

Relative to its sample, this clone is medium-sized. V usage is TRBV11-2 and J usage is TRBJ1-1; D is unclear. The germline V gene encodes CDR1 SGHAT and CDR2 FQNNGV. CDR3 length: 13 residues. Trimming stripped 3 bases from V and 1 base from J, with 6 bases between. CDR3 nucleotide sequence: TGTGCCAGCAGCTTTTCAGAGAACACTGAAGCTTTCTTT. Its protein is CASSFSENTEAFF.

The V gene is TRBV28, the J gene TRBJ2-3; 12 bases are shared with TRBD2. The CDR3 spans 17 residues. Germline CDR1 reads MDHEN; CDR2 reads SYDVKM. V gave up 5 bases and J gave up 0 bases; unmatched junction bases: 6. The chain's CDR3 is CASSAIGTSGSTDTQYF. In DNA, the CDR3 is TGTGCCAGCAGTGCTATAGGGACTAGCGGGAGCACAGATACGCAGTATTTT.